A single sample is the source of the 26 T cell receptor beta chains below, sequenced in a study of human T cells and chemical hapten exposure. Time point given: pre-sensitization, week 0. The treatment here: therapeutic diphenylcyclopropenone sensitization with weekly scalp DPC. TCRdb independently ran MiXCR on the RACE reads; one entry per CDR3 protein. The table includes about 120,000 distinct CDR3 sequences, about 13% detected once. Sequenced material: whole blood, taken in connection with sensitization to the hapten diphenylcyclopropenone (DPC). The receptors originated from a woman younger than 35 with alopecia areata. Some clones in this sample may be carry-over from other donors' samples.

The rearrangement joins TRBV6-6 to TRBJ1-3; perhaps TRBD1 as D (6 bases). CDR1 is MNHNY, CDR2 SVGAGI, per germline (reference sequence). The CDR3 extends over 16 amino acids. Trimming took 6 bases from V and 0 from J, leaving 15 bases between them. The CDR3 bases are TGTGCCAGCAGGTCTCACGCAGGGGACTCTGGAAACACCATATATTTT. Protein product: CASRSHAGDSGNTIYF.

This clonotype has more than one count but fewer than ten. The chain couples TRBV7-2 to TRBJ1-6; unclear D gene. Trimming cost V 1 base and J 9 bases, with 10 bases left between them. The CDR3 totals 14 residues. The V gene's germline CDR1 is SGHTA and CDR2 FQGNSA. CDR3: CASSLGFGVSPLHF. CDR3 sequence (DNA): TGTGCCAGCAGCTTAGGTTTCGGAGTTTCACCCCTCCACTTT. Filled out from reference TRBV7-2 and TRBJ1-6, the complete variable domain reads GAGVSQSPSNKVTEKGKDVELRCDPISGHTALYWYRQSLGQGLEFLIYFQGNSAPDKSGLPSDRFSAERTGGSVSTLTIQRTQQEDSAVYLCASSLGFGVSPLHFGNGTRLTVT.

A few counts support this clonotype. The V call is TRBV6-5, the J call TRBJ1-2; D might be TRBD1 (5 bases). The length of the CDR3 is 16 residues. The ends were cut back, 5 bases at V and 4 bases at J, with 20 bases in the middle. Germline values: CDR1 MNHEY, CDR2 SVGAGI. The CDR3 spells CASSRGSRTGPYGYTF. As DNA, the CDR3 is TGTGCCAGCAGTAGGGGTAGCAGGACCGGACCCTATGGCTACACCTTC.

The V and J genes are TRBV6-2 or TRBV6-3 and TRBJ1-1, with 9 bases identical to TRBD1. The CDR3 is 14 amino acids. V lost 7 bases and J lost 4; bases outside the gene matches: 7. Germline V lookup: CDR1 MNHEY, CDR2 SVGEGT. The CDR3 sequence: CASTVQGAITEAFF. DNA for the CDR3: TGTGCCAGCACCGTACAGGGGGCTATCACTGAAGCTTTCTTT.

This clonotype was observed many times. The CDR3: CSLLAGDYEQYF. In DNA, the CDR3 is TGCAGTCTACTAGCGGGAGATTACGAGCAGTACTTC. The chain combines TRBV20-1 with TRBJ2-7; 11 bases line up with TRBD2. From germline, CDR1 is DFQATT and CDR2 SNEGSKA (reference sequence). V gave up 8 bases and J gave up 4 bases; unmatched junction bases: 4. This CDR3 comprises 12 residues.

V gene TRBV2 combines with J gene TRBJ2-1, with D tentatively TRBD1 or TRBD2 (6 bases each). CDR1 SNHLY and CDR2 FYNNEI come from the germline V gene. The CDR3 sequence is 10 residues long. The germline V and J ends were trimmed by 7 bases and 12 bases, with 10 bases remaining between them. The CDR3 DNA follows: TGTGCCAGCACCGGGGGCTTGCAGTTCTTC. Translation gives CASTGGLQFF.

The rearrangement uses TRBV18 and TRBJ2-1; no clear D. CDR1 and CDR2 (germline): KGHSH, LQKENI. This CDR3 is built from 15 residues. Trimming shortened V by 3 bases and J by 9 bases, and 18 bases separated the two germline ends. CDR3 coding DNA: TGTGCCAGCTCACCCTTCTCATCCGGGTCGGCTGAGCAGTTCTTC. Protein product: CASSPFSSGSAEQFF.

This clonotype showed up many times. J is TRBJ1-2 and V is TRBV20-1; D unclear. The CDR3 is 12 amino acids. Trimming removed 5 bases from V and 5 bases from J, with 12 bases in between. In germline, CDR1 is DFQATT, CDR2 SNEGSKA (reference sequence). The CDR3 nucleotides are TGCAGTGCTCCGGACGGAGGTTATGGCTACACCTTC. Its protein is CSAPDGGYGYTF.

This clonotype was picked up a small number of times. The chain joins TRBV6-5 to TRBJ2-3; weak D call: TRBD1 (6 bases). V shed 6 bases and J shed 4 bases, with 14 bases lying between them. CDR1 and CDR2 from the germline V gene are MNHEY and SVGAGI. The CDR3 has 14 residues. This CDR3 is CASRPGVTADTQYF. CDR3 DNA sequence: TGTGCCAGCAGACCAGGGGTGACTGCAGATACGCAGTATTTT.

V is TRBV15 and J is TRBJ2-7; D might be TRBD1 or TRBD2, each matching 5 bases. V was cut by 5 bases and J by 0 bases, with 11 bases left in between. The V gene's germline CDR1 is LNHNV and CDR2 YYDKDF (reference sequence). The CDR3 has 14 residues. In DNA, the CDR3 is TGTGCCACCAGCGAGCCTGGGGGCTCCTACGAGCAGTACTTC. Amino acids: CATSEPGGSYEQYF. The entire variable domain, with the rest obtained from reference TRBV15 and TRBJ2-7, is as follows: DAMVIQNPRYQVTQFGKPVTLSCSQTLNHNVMYWYQQKSSQAPKLLFHYYDKDFNNEADTPDNFQSRRPNTSFCFLDIRSPGLGDTAMYLCATSEPGGSYEQYFGPGTRLTVT.

The J gene is TRBJ2-3, the V gene TRBV20-1; 9 nucleotides line up with TRBD2. The V gene end was trimmed by 4 bases and the J gene end by 5 bases; junction bases not matched to a gene: 7. This CDR3 spans 14 amino acids. The germline V gene has CDR1 DFQATT and CDR2 SNEGSKA (reference sequence). This CDR3 reads CSATVAGAQDTQYF. CDR3 sequence (DNA): TGCAGTGCTACTGTAGCGGGGGCGCAAGATACGCAGTATTTT.

This clonotype has more than one count but fewer than ten. The chain joins TRBV10-1 to TRBJ2-2; possible D gene TRBD1, 5 bases. V lost 0 bases to trimming and J lost 3 bases, with 8 bases between them. The CDR3 loop spans 15 amino acids. In germline, CDR1 is WNHNN, CDR2 SYGVQD (reference sequence). The CDR3 region is CASSESGQDTGELFF. CDR3 DNA: TGCGCCAGCAGTGAGTCCGGACAAGACACCGGGGAGCTGTTTTTT.

This clonotype has more than one count but fewer than ten. CDR3 amino acids: CSARRGEYEKLFF. As DNA, the CDR3 is TGCAGTGCTAGAAGGGGAGAATACGAAAAACTGTTTTTT. The chain recombines TRBV20-1 with TRBJ1-4; D might be TRBD1 (5 bases). Per the germline V gene, CDR1 is DFQATT and CDR2 is SNEGSKA (reference sequence). The CDR3 has 13 residues. V was clipped by 2 bases and J by 8 bases, with 12 bases between them.

This chain links TRBV20-1 with TRBJ2-7, with D perhaps matching TRBD1 (7 bases). Trimming shortened V by 4 bases and J by 1 base, and 14 bases separated the two germline ends. The CDR3 has 14 amino acids. The germline V gene has CDR1 DFQATT and CDR2 SNEGSKA (reference sequence). CDR3 in amino acids: CSANAGQSSYEQYF. The CDR3 DNA is TGCAGTGCTAACGCGGGACAGAGTTCCTACGAGCAGTACTTC.

This clonotype showed up many times. The gene calls are TRBV7-9 and TRBJ1-1; D may be TRBD1 (5 bases). CDR3 length: 14 amino acids. The germline CDR1 and CDR2 sequences are SEHNR and FQNEAQ (reference sequence). V lost 5 bases and J 8 bases, leaving 18 bases between the germline ends. This CDR3 reads CASSKERGAREAFF. CDR3 sequence (DNA): TGTGCCAGCAGCAAAGAGAGGGGCGCGCGGGAAGCTTTCTTT.

This clonotype came up many times. The chain has TRBV7-2 and TRBJ1-4; TRBD1 agrees at 11 bases. Unmatched junction bases numbered 5, after V lost 4 bases and J lost 7 bases. CDR3 length: 15 amino acids. Germline V gene data show CDR1 as SGHTA and CDR2 as FQGNSA. CDR3 loop: CASSSRDRGSEKLFF. In nucleotides, the CDR3 is TGTGCCAGCAGCTCCCGGGACAGGGGGAGTGAAAAACTGTTTTTT.

This chain joins TRBV11-2 and TRBJ2-5; possible D gene TRBD2, 7 bases. V dropped 4 bases and J dropped 6 bases, with 15 bases sitting between them. Germline CDR1 and CDR2: SGHAT and FQNNGV. This CDR3 comprises 14 residues. Here the CDR3 DNA reads TGTGCCAGCAGCTCTGGGGGGGCCATGCAGACCCAGTACTTC. This codes for CASSSGGAMQTQYF.

This rearrangement joins TRBV27 to TRBJ1-1, with D unclear. V was trimmed by 6 bases and J by 5 bases, leaving 16 bases between them. CDR3 length: 14 residues. Germline assignment: CDR1 MNHEY and CDR2 SMNVEV (reference sequence). This chain's CDR3 is CASSPHIQLTEAFF. CDR3 nucleotides: TGTGCCAGCAGCCCCCATATTCAGTTAACTGAAGCTTTCTTT.

This clonotype was detected ten times or more. The V and J genes are TRBV6-5 and TRBJ1-1, with TRBD1 as a possible D gene (6 bases). From germline, CDR1 is MNHEY and CDR2 SVGAGI. CDR3 length: 14 residues. V was clipped by 5 bases and J by 1 base, with 11 bases between them. CDR3 coding DNA: TGTGCCAGCAGTCTTACAGGGCCGAACACTGAAGCTTTCTTT. Translating gives CASSLTGPNTEAFF.

The chain recombines TRBV9 with TRBJ2-2, with a possible D match to TRBD2 (6 bases). V lost 2 bases, J lost 2 bases, and 13 bases lay in between. This CDR3 is 16 amino acids long. Per the germline V gene, CDR1 is SGDLS and CDR2 is YYNGEE. The CDR3 sequence: CASSVHGGTNTGELFF. DNA for the CDR3: TGTGCCAGCAGCGTTCATGGGGGGACCAACACCGGGGAGCTGTTTTTT.

The chain links TRBV18 to TRBJ2-2; D unclear. V dropped 2 bases and J dropped 0 bases, with 10 bases sitting between them. This CDR3 is built from 16 residues. CDR1 is KGHSH, CDR2 LQKENI, per germline. The CDR3 bases are TGTGCCAGCTCACCAGAGGACGGATCGAACACCGGGGAGCTGTTTTTT. Its protein is CASSPEDGSNTGELFF.

The chain carries TRBV11-2 and TRBJ2-1; tentative D call: TRBD1 (6 bases). The V end was cut by 5 bases, the J end by 0 bases, with 14 bases between. Germline V lookup: CDR1 SGHAT, CDR2 FQNNGV. The CDR3 has 16 amino acids. CDR3 protein: CASSPLQGSSYNEQFF. CDR3 DNA: TGTGCCAGCAGCCCCCTACAGGGAAGCTCCTACAATGAGCAGTTCTTC. Drawing the rest from reference TRBV11-2 and TRBJ2-1, the complete variable domain is EAGVAQSPRYKIIEKRQSVAFWCNPISGHATLYWYQQILGQGPKLLIQFQNNGVVDDSQLPKDRFSAERLKGVDSTLKIQPAKLEDSAVYLCASSPLQGSSYNEQFFGPGTRLTVL.

This clonotype was counted between two and nine times. The chain links TRBV10-1 to TRBJ1-5; TRBD1 matches 10 bases. CDR3 size: 15 residues. CDR1 WNHNN and CDR2 SYGVQD come from the germline V gene (reference sequence). The ends lost 9 bases at V and 6 bases at J; junction bases unmatched: 11. The CDR3 nucleotides are TGCGCCAGTGAGAATGGGACAGGGGAGATTCAGCCCCAGCATTTT. This sequence encodes CASENGTGEIQPQHF.

The table lists this clonotype with many counts. The chain recombines TRBV6-1 with TRBJ2-7; D is perhaps TRBD1 (6 bases). The CDR3 has 14 amino acids. In germline, CDR1 is MNHNS, CDR2 SASEGT. The ends were cut back, 4 bases at V and 2 bases at J, with 12 bases in the middle. The DNA for the CDR3 is TGTGCCAGCAGTGTTCAGGGGACAACCTACGAGCAGTACTTC. Amino acids: CASSVQGTTYEQYF.

This clonotype was counted at least ten times. The V call is TRBV4-3, the J call TRBJ1-1; D gene uncertain. Germline V gives CDR1 LGHNA, CDR2 YSLEER. With 6 bases removed from V and 2 bases from J, the gap between germline ends came to 10 bases. The CDR3 totals 13 residues. The CDR3, as DNA: TGCGCCAGCAGACATCCCGGTAACACTGAAGCTTTCTTT. Translating it yields CASRHPGNTEAFF.

This clonotype was picked up many times. J is TRBJ1-1 and V is TRBV2; D unclear. CDR3 length equals 14 residues. CDR1 is SNHLY and CDR2 is FYNNEI in the germline V gene. Trimming shortened V by 5 bases and J by 4 bases, and 14 bases separated the two germline ends. The CDR3 is CASSPGPHITEAFF. The CDR3 nucleotides read TGTGCCAGCAGTCCGGGCCCCCATATCACTGAAGCTTTCTTT.